Listed here are 6 T cell receptor beta chains from one sample, sequenced in a study of cytomegalovirus exposure and HLA in healthy donors. Sequencing was performed with immunoSEQ multiplex PCR; in TCRdb, only in-frame clones are kept and a portion is missing. Of over 150,000 clones listed, roughly 84% are singletons. The sample taken for sequencing was PBMCs. These receptors came from a human donor in good health.

In the case of this clone: Sequence at one end of the junction differs from germline and may be a read error. The chain employs TRBV7-7 and TRBJ1-2, with D unresolved. This CDR3 comprises 17 residues. Germline CDR1 SSHAT, CDR2 FNYEAQ (reference sequence). CDR3 amino acids: CASSLGRAGISNYGYTF. DNA of the CDR3: TGTGCTAGCAGCTTAGGTCGAGCGGGCATCTCTAACTATGGCTACACCTTC.

Written as DNA, the CDR3 is TGTGCCAGCAGAGAATTCCCAGGGGGCCTCATGCCAGATACGCAGTATTTT. Its protein product is CASREFPGGLMPDTQYF. The chain links TRBV27 to TRBJ2-3, with 8 nucleotides matching TRBD1. Germline CDR1 reads MNHEY; CDR2 reads SMNVEV (reference sequence). V lost 6 bases and J lost 4; bases outside the gene matches: 15. The CDR3 covers 17 residues.

The gene calls are TRBV29-1 and TRBJ1-2; no firm D call. Germline V gene lookup returns CDR1 SQVTM and CDR2 ANQGSEA. Trimming took 5 bases from V and 2 from J, leaving 12 bases between them. The CDR3 is 13 residues long. CDR3 bases: TGCAGCGTTCTAGACCCAACGAACTATGGCTACACCTTC. Amino acids: CSVLDPTNYGYTF.

This chain uses TRBV11-2 with TRBJ1-5, with 12 bases matching TRBD1. Germline trimming cut 3 bases from V and 6 bases from J; bases unmatched to any gene: 15. This CDR3 is built from 19 residues. Germline V gene sequence: CDR1 SGHAT, CDR2 FQNNGV. The CDR3 protein is CASSFNFSGTGGGFQPQHF. CDR3 DNA: TGTGCCAGCAGCTTCAACTTCTCGGGGACAGGGGGCGGTTTTCAGCCCCAGCATTTT.

The chain combines TRBV6-6 with TRBJ1-2; perhaps TRBD1 as D (5 bases). In germline, CDR1 is MNHNY, CDR2 SVGAGI (reference sequence). V was pared by 7 bases and J by 6 bases, with 12 bases between. The CDR3 consists of 12 residues. Here the CDR3 reads CASTDPGDGYTF. The DNA for the CDR3 is TGTGCCAGCACGGACCCGGGGGATGGCTACACCTTC.

This clone was seen only once. The genes are TRBV27 and TRBJ2-7; D gene ambiguous. This CDR3 contains 15 residues. V was cut by 5 bases and J by 2 bases, with 16 bases left in between. Germline loops: CDR1 MNHEY, CDR2 SMNVEV (reference sequence). The CDR3 protein is CASSPNFIPTYEQYF. The DNA of the CDR3 is TGTGCCAGCAGTCCCAACTTTATTCCGACCTACGAGCAGTACTTC.